The 19 T cell receptor beta chains in this list originate from one sample, sequenced in a study of blood T cell repertoires in COVID-19. Sequenced by immunoSEQ multiplex PCR; TCRdb stores in-frame clones only, minus some. In the table there are approximately 280,000 clones, roughly 90% of which are singletons. Sequenced input: peripheral blood. These receptors were collected from a man in his forties with acute or convalescent COVID-19.

V and J are TRBV9 and TRBJ2-1; D might be TRBD2 (6 bases). Germline V gives CDR1 SGDLS, CDR2 YYNGEE. CDR3 size: 15 residues. V gave up 2 bases and J gave up 0 bases, with 9 bases separating them. The CDR3 sequence is CASSVSGDSYNEQFF. The CDR3 DNA sequence: TGTGCCAGCAGCGTGTCGGGGGACTCCTACAATGAGCAGTTCTTC. Drawing the rest from reference TRBV9 and TRBJ2-1, the complete variable domain is DSGVTQTPKHLITATGQRVTLRCSPRSGDLSVYWYQQSLDQGLQFLIQYYNGEERAKGNILERFSAQQFPDLHSELNLSSLELGDSALYFCASSVSGDSYNEQFFGPGTRLTVL.

The rearrangement joins TRBV20-1 to TRBJ1-4; TRBD1 matches 12 bases. Looked up from germline, CDR1 is DFQATT and CDR2 is SNEGSKA (reference sequence). The CDR3 is made up of 17 amino acids. V trimming: 3 bases; J trimming: 3 bases; junction bases outside the gene matches: 8. CDR3 loop: CSASRGTGGGSNEKLFF. The CDR3, as DNA: TGCAGTGCTAGTCGGGGGACAGGGGGCGGGTCTAATGAAAAACTGTTTTTT.

The sample holds a few counts of this clone. J is TRBJ2-7 and V is TRBV24-1, with 8 bases lining up with TRBD1. Trimming at V came to 2 bases and at J to 2 bases, leaving 1 base not matched to a gene. Germline V gives CDR1 KGHDR, CDR2 SFDVKD. CDR3 size: 14 residues. The CDR3 here is CATSDSDRAYEQYF. DNA of the CDR3: TGTGCCACCAGTGATTCGGACAGGGCCTACGAGCAGTACTTC.

This rearrangement joins TRBV25-1 to TRBJ1-2; no firm D call. V dropped 3 bases and J dropped 0 bases, with 8 bases sitting between them. This CDR3 is 14 amino acids long. The V gene's germline CDR1 is MGHDK and CDR2 SYGVNS. CDR3 sequence reads: CASSDPQTNYGYTF. As DNA, the CDR3 is TGTGCCAGCAGTGACCCGCAGACTAACTATGGCTACACCTTC.

The rearrangement links TRBV28 to TRBJ1-2, with 8 positions matching TRBD1. The CDR3 extends over 14 amino acids. With 10 bases clipped from V and 8 bases from J, the junction kept 15 bases outside the gene matches. Germline CDR1 and CDR2: MDHEN and SYDVKM. The CDR3 protein is CATQSGDRRIGYTF. CDR3 bases: TGTGCCACCCAATCCGGGGACAGGAGAATCGGCTACACCTTC.

This clone appeared once. In nucleotides, the CDR3 is TGTGCCAGCAGCGTAGATCGTACCGCCCTCGGGGGCTACACCTTC. This sequence encodes CASSVDRTALGGYTF. The J gene is TRBJ1-2, the V gene TRBV9; D uncertain. The CDR3 sequence is 15 residues long. CDR1 is SGDLS, CDR2 YYNGEE, per germline. Trimming took off 0 bases at V and 8 bases at J, with 17 bases between the two ends.

This chain links TRBV6-6 with TRBJ1-2; 7 bases are shared with TRBD1. V was pared by 5 bases and J by 2 bases, with 20 bases of the junction left unmatched. The CDR3 is 19 amino acids. The V gene's germline CDR1 is MNHNY and CDR2 SVGAGI (reference sequence). CDR3 residues: CASSPRGLGGAGENYGYTF. The CDR3, as DNA: TGTGCCAGCAGTCCAAGGGGGCTCGGCGGGGCCGGCGAGAACTATGGCTACACCTTC.

The chain uses TRBV7-2 and TRBJ2-7; D gene ambiguous. Germline CDR1 reads SGHTA; CDR2 reads FQGNSA. The CDR3 totals 11 residues. The V end lost 5 bases, the J end lost 3 bases, and 5 bases lay between the germline ends. The CDR3, as DNA: TGTGCCAGCAGCCGTTTCTACGAGCAGTACTTC. Translation gives CASSRFYEQYF.

The chain recombines TRBV5-5 with TRBJ1-2; D ambiguous. CDR1 and CDR2 (germline): SGHKS, YYEKEE (reference sequence). V was shortened by 3 bases and J by 7 bases, with 19 bases between the two germline ends. CDR3 length equals 15 residues. CDR3 region: CASSSGALELGGYTF. The CDR3 bases are TGTGCCAGCAGCTCTGGAGCCCTGGAGTTAGGTGGCTACACCTTC.

This clone was recorded once. The chain combines TRBV24-1 with TRBJ2-7, with D unresolved. Germline assignment: CDR1 KGHDR and CDR2 SFDVKD. Trimming took off 3 bases at V and 2 bases at J, with 10 bases between the two ends. The CDR3 contains 14 residues. DNA for the CDR3: TGTGCCACCAGTGATGCGACTCGTCCCTACGAGCAGTACTTC. Amino acid sequence: CATSDATRPYEQYF.

The V call is TRBV5-1, the J call TRBJ1-2; D call uncertain. The CDR3 sequence is 14 residues long. Trimming removed 2 bases from V and 2 bases from J, with 10 bases in between. Germline assignment: CDR1 SGHRS and CDR2 YFSETQ. For the CDR3, the DNA is TGCGCCAGCAGCTTAAGTTCGGGAAACTATGGCTACACCTTC. Translation gives CASSLSSGNYGYTF.

The chain is built from TRBV2 and TRBJ1-2; 7 nucleotides align to TRBD1. This CDR3 has 12 amino acids. V was pared by 8 bases and J by 4 bases, with 4 bases of the junction left unmatched. CDR1 SNHLY and CDR2 FYNNEI come from the germline V gene. This chain's CDR3 is CASSGTVYGYTF. CDR3 nucleotides: TGTGCCAGCTCCGGGACAGTCTATGGCTACACCTTC.

V is TRBV11-1 and J is TRBJ2-7, with 10 bases matching TRBD2. The V gene's germline CDR1 is SGHAT and CDR2 FQDESV (reference sequence). There are 14 residues in the CDR3. V was clipped by 6 bases and J by 5 bases; unmatched bases: 7. The DNA of the CDR3 is TGTGCCAGCAGGAGAGCGGGGGGGCCTGACGAGCAGTACTTC. This translates into CASRRAGGPDEQYF.

CDR3 DNA sequence: TGTGCCACCAGCGAACGGACAGATAATAGCAATCAGCCCCAGCATTTT. Amino acids: CATSERTDNSNQPQHF. This chain links TRBV15 with TRBJ1-5; D perhaps matches TRBD1 (6 bases). From germline, CDR1 is LNHNV and CDR2 YYDKDF (reference sequence). Trimming removed 5 bases from V and 0 bases from J, with 14 bases in between. This CDR3 region has 16 residues. The variable domain in full, with the rest retrieved from reference TRBV15 and TRBJ1-5, is DAMVIQNPRYQVTQFGKPVTLSCSQTLNHNVMYWYQQKSSQAPKLLFHYYDKDFNNEADTPDNFQSRRPNTSFCFLDIRSPGLGDTAMYLCATSERTDNSNQPQHFGDGTRLSIL.

The rearrangement links TRBV6-1 to TRBJ1-2, with D unresolved. V shed 2 bases and J shed 8 bases, with 12 bases lying between them. This CDR3 spans 13 amino acids. Looked up from germline, CDR1 is MNHNS and CDR2 is SASEGT. The CDR3 coding sequence is TGTGCCAGCAGTGAATTAGTGGTACTCGGCTACACCTTC. Translated, it gives CASSELVVLGYTF.

This clone was observed once. The rearrangement links TRBV11-3 to TRBJ1-1, with D perhaps TRBD1 (6 bases). V was shortened by 0 bases and J by 0 bases, with 14 bases between the two germline ends. The germline V gene encodes CDR1 SGHNT and CDR2 YENEEA. This CDR3 contains 17 residues. CDR3 coding DNA: TGTGCCAGCAGCTTAGAAACCCAGGGGCCTATGAACACTGAAGCTTTCTTT. It encodes CASSLETQGPMNTEAFF. The full variable domain, with the rest looked up from reference TRBV11-3 and TRBJ1-1, is EAGVVQSPRYKIIEKKQPVAFWCNPISGHNTLYWYLQNLGQGPELLIRYENEEAVDDSQLPKDRFSAERLKGVDSTLKIQPAELGDSAVYLCASSLETQGPMNTEAFFGQGTRLTVV.

This chain connects TRBV19 to TRBJ2-1; 8 positions match TRBD2. Losses at the gene ends were 7 bases for V and 9 bases for J; bases not matched to a gene: 11. From germline, CDR1 is LNHDA and CDR2 SQIVND (reference sequence). CDR3 length: 14 residues. The CDR3 region has the DNA TGTGCCAGTATGGTCCGGGGGGGCAGAGGTGAGCAGTTCTTC. It encodes CASMVRGGRGEQFF.

The chain combines TRBV4-1 with TRBJ2-7, with 9 bases lining up with TRBD1. Germline V CDR1 and CDR2: MGHRA, YSYEKL. V dropped 2 bases and J dropped 7; count of bases not matched to a gene: 12. The CDR3 loop spans 16 amino acids. In DNA form, the CDR3 reads TGCGCCAGCAGCCAAAGGGAACGGACAGGGGCGCGGGAGCAGTACTTC. The encoded protein is CASSQRERTGAREQYF.

V is TRBV18 and J is TRBJ1-2; weak D call: TRBD1 (5 bases). This CDR3 is 15 amino acids long. Germline lookup yields CDR1 KGHSH and CDR2 LQKENI. V lost 0 bases to trimming and J lost 5 bases, with 13 bases between them. CDR3 bases: TGTGCCAGCTCACCACCGTACAGGCAACGATATGGCTACACCTTC. As protein: CASSPPYRQRYGYTF.